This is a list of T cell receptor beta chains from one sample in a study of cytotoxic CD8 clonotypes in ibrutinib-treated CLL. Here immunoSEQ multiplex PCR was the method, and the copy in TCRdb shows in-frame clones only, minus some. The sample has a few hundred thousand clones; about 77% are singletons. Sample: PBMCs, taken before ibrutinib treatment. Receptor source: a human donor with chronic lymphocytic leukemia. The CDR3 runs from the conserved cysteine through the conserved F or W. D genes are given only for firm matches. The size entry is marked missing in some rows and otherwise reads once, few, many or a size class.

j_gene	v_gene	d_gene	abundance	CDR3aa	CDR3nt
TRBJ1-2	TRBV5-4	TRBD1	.	CASSSSGQDYGYTF	TGTGCCAGCAGCTCCTCGGGACAGGACTATGGCTACACCTTC
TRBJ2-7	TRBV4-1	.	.	CASSQDAVLINYEQYF	TGCGCCAGCAGCCAGGACGCTGTGCTTATAAACTACGAGCAGTACTTC
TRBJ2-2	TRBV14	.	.	CASSQDGGVNTGELFF	TGTGCCAGCAGCCAAGATGGTGGGGTGAACACCGGGGAGCTGTTTTTT
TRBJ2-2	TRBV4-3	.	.	CASSQDYRRNGELFF	TGCGCCAGCAGCCAAGACTACAGGAGAAACGGGGAGCTGTTTTTT
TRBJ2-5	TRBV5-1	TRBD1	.	CASSLAGGQGATETQYF	TGCGCCAGCAGCTTGGCCGGAGGACAGGGGGCCACAGAGACCCAGTACTTC
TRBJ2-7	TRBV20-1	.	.	CSVSGFYEQYF	TGCAGCGTATCGGGTTTCTACGAGCAGTACTTC
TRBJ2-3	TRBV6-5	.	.	CASSYSINGDTQYF	TGTGCCAGCAGTTATTCAATCAATGGAGATACGCAGTATTTT
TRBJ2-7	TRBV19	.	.	CASSIGPAYEQYF	TGTGCCAGTAGTATCGGGCCCGCCTACGAGCAGTACTTC
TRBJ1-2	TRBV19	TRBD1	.	CASTGQAGLYGYTF	TGTGCCAGTACTGGACAGGCAGGCCTCTATGGCTACACCTTC
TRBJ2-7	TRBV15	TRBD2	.	CATSRRTSGVPWEQYF	TGTGCCACCAGCCGCAGGACTAGCGGAGTCCCCTGGGAGCAGTACTTC
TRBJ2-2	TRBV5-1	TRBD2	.	CASSLDGRQDTGELFF	TGCGCCAGCAGCTTGGACGGGAGGCAAGACACCGGGGAGCTGTTTTTT
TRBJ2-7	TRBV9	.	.	CASSLGDTAYEQYF	TGTGCCAGCAGCCTCGGGGACACGGCCTACGAGCAGTACTTC
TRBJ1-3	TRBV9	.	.	CASSVGPRGNTIYF	TGTGCCAGCAGCGTCGGGCCGCGGGGGAACACCATATATTTT
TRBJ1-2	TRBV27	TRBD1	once	CASSSPGGVGYTF	TGTGCCAGCAGTTCCCCAGGGGGCGTTGGCTACACCTTC
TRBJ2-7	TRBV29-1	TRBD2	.	CSVEGLAGSYEQYF	TGCAGCGTTGAAGGACTAGCGGGCTCCTACGAGCAGTACTTC
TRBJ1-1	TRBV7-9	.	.	CASSLGSGIEAFF	TGTGCCAGCAGCTTGGGCAGCGGGATTGAAGCTTTCTTT
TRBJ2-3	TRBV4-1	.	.	CASSQESRGATDTQYF	TGCGCCAGCAGCCAAGAGAGCAGAGGAGCGACCGATACGCAGTATTTT
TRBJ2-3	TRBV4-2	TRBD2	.	CASSQAPSGSSTDTQYF	TGTGCCAGCAGCCAGGCCCCTAGCGGGAGTAGCACAGATACGCAGTATTTT
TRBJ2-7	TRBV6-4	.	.	CASSVTGNSYEQYF	TGTGCCAGCAGTGTTACAGGAAACTCCTACGAGCAGTACTTC
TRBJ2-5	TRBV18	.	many	CASSPQETQYF	TGTGCCAGCTCACCTCAAGAGACCCAGTACTTC
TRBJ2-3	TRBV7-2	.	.	CASSLSWASADTQYF	TGTGCCAGCAGCTTATCTTGGGCCTCGGCAGATACGCAGTATTTT
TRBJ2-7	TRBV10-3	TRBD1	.	CAITAGQGTFEQYF	TGTGCCATCACGGCGGGACAGGGCACGTTCGAGCAGTACTTC
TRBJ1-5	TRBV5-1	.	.	CASSFDGQPQHF	TGCGCCAGCAGCTTTGACGGTCAGCCCCAGCATTTT
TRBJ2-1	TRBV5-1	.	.	CASSLYGGGRDNEQFF	TGCGCCAGCAGCCTTTATGGCGGGGGCCGCGACAATGAGCAGTTCTTC
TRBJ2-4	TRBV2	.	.	CASSEWGKNIQYF	TGTGCCAGCAGTGAGTGGGGCAAAAACATTCAGTACTTC
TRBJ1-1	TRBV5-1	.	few	CASSLYGGLGTEAFF	TGCGCCAGCAGCTTGTATGGGGGGCTAGGCACTGAAGCTTTCTTT
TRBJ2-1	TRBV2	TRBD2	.	CASSVLAGEVLFF	TGTGCCAGCAGTGTGCTAGCGGGAGAGGTTTTGTTCTTC
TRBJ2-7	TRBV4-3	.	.	CASSQDWDSYEQYF	TGCGCCAGCAGCCAAGATTGGGACTCTTACGAGCAGTACTTC
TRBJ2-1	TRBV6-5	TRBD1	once	CASSRDSYNEQFF	TGTGCCAGCAGTAGGGACAGCTACAATGAGCAGTTCTTC
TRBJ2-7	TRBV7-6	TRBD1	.	CASRHVGQGVNDEQYF	TGTGCCAGCAGACACGTTGGACAGGGGGTTAACGACGAGCAGTACTTC
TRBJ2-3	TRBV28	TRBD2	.	CASSLLASGRTDTQYF	TGTGCCAGCAGTTTGCTGGCTAGCGGGAGGACAGATACGCAGTATTTT
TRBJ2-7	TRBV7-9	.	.	CASSTYIGPELHEQYF	TGTGCCAGCAGCACGTACATAGGACCCGAACTCCACGAGCAGTACTTC
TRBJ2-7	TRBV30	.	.	CAWTGGPLDEQYF	TGTGCCTGGACTGGGGGACCCCTAGACGAGCAGTACTTC
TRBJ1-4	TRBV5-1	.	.	CASSFYGLYEKLFF	TGCGCCAGCAGCTTCTATGGACTCTATGAAAAACTGTTTTTT
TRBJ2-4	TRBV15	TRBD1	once	CATSRGTGGALTIQYF	TGTGCCACCAGCAGGGGAACAGGGGGCGCGTTGACCATTCAGTACTTC
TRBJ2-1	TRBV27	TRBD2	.	CASSLTSGRATNEQFF	TGTGCCAGCAGCCTGACTAGCGGGAGGGCCACCAATGAGCAGTTCTTC
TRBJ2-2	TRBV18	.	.	CASSPLQGRYTGELFF	TGTGCCAGCTCACCACTACAGGGGAGGTACACCGGGGAGCTGTTTTTT
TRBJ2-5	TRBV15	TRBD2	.	CATSRDGGGQETQYF	TGTGCCACCAGCAGAGATGGGGGGGGCCAAGAGACCCAGTACTTC
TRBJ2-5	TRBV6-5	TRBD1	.	CASSYRGQGEETQYF	TGTGCCAGCAGTTACCGGGGACAGGGGGAAGAGACCCAGTACTTC
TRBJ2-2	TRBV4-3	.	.	CASSQSQGSNTGELFF	TGCGCCAGCAGCCAATCACAGGGATCAAACACCGGGGAGCTGTTTTTT